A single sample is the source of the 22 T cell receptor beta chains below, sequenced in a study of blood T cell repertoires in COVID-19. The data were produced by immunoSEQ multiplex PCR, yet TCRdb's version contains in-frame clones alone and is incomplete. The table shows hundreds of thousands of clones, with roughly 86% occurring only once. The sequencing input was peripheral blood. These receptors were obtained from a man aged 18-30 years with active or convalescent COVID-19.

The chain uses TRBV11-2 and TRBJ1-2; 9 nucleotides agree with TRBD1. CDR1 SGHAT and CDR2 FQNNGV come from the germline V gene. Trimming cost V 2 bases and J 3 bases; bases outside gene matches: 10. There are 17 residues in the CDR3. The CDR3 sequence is CASSLFLVTGGYYGYTF. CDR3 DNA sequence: TGTGCCAGCAGCTTATTTCTTGTGACAGGGGGTTACTATGGCTACACCTTC.

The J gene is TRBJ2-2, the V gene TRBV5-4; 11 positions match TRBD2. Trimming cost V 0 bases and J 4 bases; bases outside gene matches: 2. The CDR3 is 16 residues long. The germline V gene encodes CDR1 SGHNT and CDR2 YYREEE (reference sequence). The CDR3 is CASSLVAGGLTGELFF. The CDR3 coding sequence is TGTGCCAGCAGCTTGGTAGCGGGGGGGCTCACCGGGGAGCTGTTTTTT.

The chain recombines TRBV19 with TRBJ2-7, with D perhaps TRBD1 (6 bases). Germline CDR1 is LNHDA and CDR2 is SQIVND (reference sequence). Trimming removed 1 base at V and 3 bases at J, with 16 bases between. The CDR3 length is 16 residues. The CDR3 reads CASSIGGGLTFYEQYF. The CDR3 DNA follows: TGTGCCAGTAGTATAGGAGGGGGATTAACCTTCTACGAGCAGTACTTC.

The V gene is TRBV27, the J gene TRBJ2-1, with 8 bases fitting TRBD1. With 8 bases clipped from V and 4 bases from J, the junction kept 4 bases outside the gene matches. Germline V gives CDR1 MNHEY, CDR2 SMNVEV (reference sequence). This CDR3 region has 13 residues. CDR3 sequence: CASSRTGYNEQFF. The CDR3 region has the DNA TGTGCCAGCTCTCGGACAGGGTACAATGAGCAGTTCTTC.

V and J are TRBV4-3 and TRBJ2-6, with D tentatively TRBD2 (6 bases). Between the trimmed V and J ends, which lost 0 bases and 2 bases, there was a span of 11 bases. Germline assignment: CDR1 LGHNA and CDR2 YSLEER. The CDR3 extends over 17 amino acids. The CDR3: CASSQDLGGTGANVLTF. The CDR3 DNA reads TGCGCCAGCAGCCAAGATCTCGGGGGAACTGGGGCCAACGTCCTGACTTTC.

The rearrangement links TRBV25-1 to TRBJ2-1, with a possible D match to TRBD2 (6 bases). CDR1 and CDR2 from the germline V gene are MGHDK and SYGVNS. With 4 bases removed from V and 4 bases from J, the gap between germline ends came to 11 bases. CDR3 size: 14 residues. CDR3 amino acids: CASSAFAGYNEQFF. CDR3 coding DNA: TGTGCCAGCAGTGCGTTTGCGGGATACAATGAGCAGTTCTTC.

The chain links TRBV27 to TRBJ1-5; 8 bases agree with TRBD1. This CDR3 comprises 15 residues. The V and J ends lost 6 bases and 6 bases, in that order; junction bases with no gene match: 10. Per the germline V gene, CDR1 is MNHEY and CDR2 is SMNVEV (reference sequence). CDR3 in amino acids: CASSLGQGQGQPQHF. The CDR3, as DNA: TGTGCCAGCAGCCTCGGACAGGGTCAGGGTCAGCCCCAGCATTTT.

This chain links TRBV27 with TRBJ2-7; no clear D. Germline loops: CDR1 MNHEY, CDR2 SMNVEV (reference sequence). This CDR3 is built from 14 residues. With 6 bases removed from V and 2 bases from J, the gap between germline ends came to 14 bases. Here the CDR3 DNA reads TGTGCCAGCAGCTCGAATAGCCTCGCCTACGAGCAGTACTTC. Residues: CASSSNSLAYEQYF.

CDR3 coding DNA: TGTGCCAGCAGTGAGATTTTCGCCGGGGGCTACACCTTC. It yields the protein CASSEIFAGGYTF. The V call is TRBV6-1, the J call TRBJ1-2, with D unresolved. The CDR3 runs to 13 residues. The germline CDR1 and CDR2 sequences are MNHNS and SASEGT. The V and J ends lost 3 bases and 8 bases respectively, with 13 bases between them.

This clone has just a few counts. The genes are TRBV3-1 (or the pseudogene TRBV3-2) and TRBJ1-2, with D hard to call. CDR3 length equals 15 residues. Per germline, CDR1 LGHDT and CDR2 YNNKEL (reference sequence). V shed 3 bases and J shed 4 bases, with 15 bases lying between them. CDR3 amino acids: CASSHERGGIYGYTF. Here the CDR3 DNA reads TGTGCCAGCAGCCACGAACGAGGAGGGATCTATGGCTACACCTTC.

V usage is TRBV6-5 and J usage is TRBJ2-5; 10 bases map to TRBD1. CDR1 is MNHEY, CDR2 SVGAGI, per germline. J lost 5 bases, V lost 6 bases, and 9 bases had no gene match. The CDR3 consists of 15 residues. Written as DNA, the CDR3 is TGTGCCAGCAGCCGGGACAGGGGTCTCGGTGAGACCCAGTACTTC. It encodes CASSRDRGLGETQYF.

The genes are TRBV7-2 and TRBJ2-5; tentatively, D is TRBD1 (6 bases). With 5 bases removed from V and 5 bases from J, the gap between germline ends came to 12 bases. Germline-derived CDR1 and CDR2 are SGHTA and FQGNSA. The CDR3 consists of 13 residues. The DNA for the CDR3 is TGTGCCAGCAGCCCTCGGACAGTTGAGACCCAGTACTTC. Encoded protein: CASSPRTVETQYF.

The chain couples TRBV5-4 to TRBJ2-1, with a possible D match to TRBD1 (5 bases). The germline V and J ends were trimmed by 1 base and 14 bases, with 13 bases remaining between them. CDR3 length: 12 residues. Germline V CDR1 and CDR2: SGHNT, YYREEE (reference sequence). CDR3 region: CASSLKFGREFF. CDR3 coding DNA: TGTGCCAGCAGCTTGAAATTCGGCAGGGAGTTCTTC.

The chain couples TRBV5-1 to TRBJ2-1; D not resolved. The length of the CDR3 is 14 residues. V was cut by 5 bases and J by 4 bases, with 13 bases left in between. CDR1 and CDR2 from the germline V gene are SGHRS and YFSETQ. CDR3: CASSSRFRYNEQFF. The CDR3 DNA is TGCGCCAGCAGTTCAAGATTTAGATACAATGAGCAGTTCTTC.

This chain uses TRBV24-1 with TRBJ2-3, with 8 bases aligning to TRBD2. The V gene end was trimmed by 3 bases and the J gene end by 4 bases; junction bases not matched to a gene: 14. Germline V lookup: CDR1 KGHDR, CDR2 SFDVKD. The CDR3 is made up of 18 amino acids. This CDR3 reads CATSDHRGGLSVPDTQYF. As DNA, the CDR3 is TGTGCCACCAGTGATCATCGGGGGGGCCTATCGGTCCCAGATACGCAGTATTTT.

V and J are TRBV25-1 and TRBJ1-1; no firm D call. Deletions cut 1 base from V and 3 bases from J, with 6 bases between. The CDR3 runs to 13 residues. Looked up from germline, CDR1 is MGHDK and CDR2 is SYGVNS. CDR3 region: CASSEFRDTEAFF. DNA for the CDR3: TGTGCCAGCAGTGAATTCCGGGACACTGAAGCTTTCTTT.

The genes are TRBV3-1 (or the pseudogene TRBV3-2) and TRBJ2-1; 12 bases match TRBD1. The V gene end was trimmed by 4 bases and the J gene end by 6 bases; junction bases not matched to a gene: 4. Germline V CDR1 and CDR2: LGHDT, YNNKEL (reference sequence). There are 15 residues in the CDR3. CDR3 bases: TGTGCCAGCAGCCTGGGACAGGGGGCGCGCAATGAGCAGTTCTTC. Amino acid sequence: CASSLGQGARNEQFF.

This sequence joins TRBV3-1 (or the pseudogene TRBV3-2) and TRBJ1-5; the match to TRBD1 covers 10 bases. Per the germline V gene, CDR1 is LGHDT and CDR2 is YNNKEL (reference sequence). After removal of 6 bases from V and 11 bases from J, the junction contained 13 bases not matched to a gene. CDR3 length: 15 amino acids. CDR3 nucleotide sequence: TGTGCCAGCAGTCGTTCCGGGACAGGGGTATCGGCCCAGCATTTT. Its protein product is CASSRSGTGVSAQHF.

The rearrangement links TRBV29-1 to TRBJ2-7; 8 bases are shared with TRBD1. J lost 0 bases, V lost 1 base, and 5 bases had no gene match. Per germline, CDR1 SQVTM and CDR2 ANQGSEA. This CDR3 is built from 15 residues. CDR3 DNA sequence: TGCAGCGTTGAAGGGGGGGACAGGAGCTCCTACGAGCAGTACTTC. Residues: CSVEGGDRSSYEQYF.

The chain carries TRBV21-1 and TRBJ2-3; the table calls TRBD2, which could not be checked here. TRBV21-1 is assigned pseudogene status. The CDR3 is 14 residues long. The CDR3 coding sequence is TGTGCCAGCTACGGCGGGGGCCCTACAGATACGCAGTATTTT. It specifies CASYGGGPTDTQYF.

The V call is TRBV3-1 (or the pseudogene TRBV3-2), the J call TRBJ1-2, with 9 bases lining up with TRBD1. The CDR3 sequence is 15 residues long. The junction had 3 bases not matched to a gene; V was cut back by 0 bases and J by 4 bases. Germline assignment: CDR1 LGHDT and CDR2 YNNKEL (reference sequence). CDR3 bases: TGTGCCAGCAGCCAAGATGTGACAGGGGGCTATGGCTACACCTTC. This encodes CASSQDVTGGYGYTF.

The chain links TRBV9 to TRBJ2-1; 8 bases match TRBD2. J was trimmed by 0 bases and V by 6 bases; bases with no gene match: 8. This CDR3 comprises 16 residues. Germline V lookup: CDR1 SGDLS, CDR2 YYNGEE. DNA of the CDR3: TGTGCCAGCACCCCCAGCGGGGGTAGCTCCTACAATGAGCAGTTCTTC. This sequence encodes CASTPSGGSSYNEQFF.